Listed below are T cell receptor beta chains from one sample, sequenced in a study of blood T cell repertoires in COVID-19. Clones were sequenced by immunoSEQ multiplex PCR, and TCRdb holds only the in-frame ones, with some missing. The data show about 98,000 clones, 82% seen once. Sequenced material: peripheral blood. These receptors all stem from a man older than 75 with acute or convalescent COVID-19. Both conserved end residues are part of each CDR3. The order of the fields is clone size, D gene, V gene, J gene, CDR3 protein, CDR3 DNA. The D gene is left open where the match is weak. A clone size is listed for some rows: how often the clone was seen (once, few, many), or a class if it is expanded.

abundance: NA
d_gene: TRBD2
v_gene: TRBV7-8
j_gene: TRBJ2-2
CDR3aa: CASSLLQLKSSGRAGELFF
CDR3nt: TGTGCCAGCAGCTTATTACAGCTTAAGAGTAGCGGGAGGGCCGGGGAGCTGTTTTTT

abundance: few
d_gene: NA
v_gene: TRBV3-1/TRBV3-2
j_gene: TRBJ1-1
CDR3aa: CASRDMNTEAFF
CDR3nt: TGTGCCAGCAGGGACATGAACACTGAAGCTTTCTTT

abundance: once
d_gene: TRBD2
v_gene: TRBV3-1/TRBV3-2
j_gene: TRBJ2-3
CDR3aa: CASSQEVVGTSGRAADTQYF
CDR3nt: TGTGCCAGCAGCCAAGAAGTGGTGGGGACTAGCGGGAGGGCGGCAGATACGCAGTATTTT

abundance: NA
d_gene: NA
v_gene: TRBV6-5
j_gene: TRBJ2-3
CDR3aa: CASSYEVTDTQYF
CDR3nt: TGTGCCAGCAGTTACGAGGTCACAGATACGCAGTATTTT

abundance: once
d_gene: NA
v_gene: TRBV14
j_gene: TRBJ2-2
CDR3aa: CASSQDGPYGELFF
CDR3nt: TGTGCCAGCAGCCAAGATGGCCCGTACGGGGAGCTGTTTTTT

abundance: NA
d_gene: NA
v_gene: TRBV6-2/TRBV6-3
j_gene: TRBJ2-5
CDR3aa: CASSYSGRGRQETQYF
CDR3nt: TGTGCCAGCAGTTACTCGGGCAGGGGCCGGCAAGAGACCCAGTACTTC

abundance: NA
d_gene: NA
v_gene: TRBV6-5
j_gene: TRBJ2-5
CDR3aa: CASSYGVWETQYF
CDR3nt: TGTGCCAGCAGCTATGGTGTGTGGGAGACCCAGTACTTC

abundance: NA
d_gene: TRBD1
v_gene: TRBV5-1
j_gene: TRBJ1-1
CDR3aa: CASSIQGMNTEAFF
CDR3nt: TGCGCCAGCAGCATACAGGGGATGAACACTGAAGCTTTCTTT

abundance: NA
d_gene: TRBD1
v_gene: TRBV28
j_gene: TRBJ2-7
CDR3aa: CASRPYPDRGHEQYF
CDR3nt: TGTGCCAGCAGGCCATACCCGGACAGGGGCCACGAGCAGTACTTC

abundance: NA
d_gene: TRBD2
v_gene: TRBV30
j_gene: TRBJ2-1
CDR3aa: CAATGPGLAGGFNNEQFF
CDR3nt: TGTGCCGCCACAGGTCCGGGACTAGCGGGAGGGTTTAACAATGAGCAGTTCTTC

abundance: NA
d_gene: NA
v_gene: TRBV30
j_gene: TRBJ2-1
CDR3aa: CAWSRASGSYNEQFF
CDR3nt: TGTGCCTGGAGTAGGGCAAGCGGCTCCTACAATGAGCAGTTCTTC

abundance: NA
d_gene: NA
v_gene: TRBV5-1
j_gene: TRBJ1-2
CDR3aa: CASSSLGGNYGYTF
CDR3nt: TGCGCCAGCAGCTCTCTAGGGGGAAACTATGGCTACACCTTC

abundance: NA
d_gene: NA
v_gene: TRBV27
j_gene: TRBJ1-6
CDR3aa: CASRLLGARNSPLHF
CDR3nt: TGTGCCAGCAGGCTCCTAGGCGCGCGCAATTCACCCCTCCACTTT

abundance: few
d_gene: NA
v_gene: TRBV28
j_gene: TRBJ1-5
CDR3aa: CASSPTIILTVYNQPQHF
CDR3nt: TGTGCCAGCAGCCCCACTATCATCCTGACCGTTTACAATCAGCCCCAGCATTTT

abundance: NA
d_gene: TRBD1
v_gene: TRBV9
j_gene: TRBJ1-4
CDR3aa: CASSDGTGRHEKLFF
CDR3nt: TGTGCCAGCAGCGATGGGACAGGAAGACATGAAAAACTGTTTTTT

abundance: NA
d_gene: NA
v_gene: TRBV7-2
j_gene: TRBJ2-7
CDR3aa: CASSFDRWGGSGYEQYF
CDR3nt: TGTGCCAGCAGCTTCGACAGGTGGGGCGGGAGTGGTTACGAGCAGTACTTC

abundance: NA
d_gene: NA
v_gene: TRBV28
j_gene: TRBJ1-4
CDR3aa: CASSRAGSGGEKLFF
CDR3nt: TGTGCCAGCAGCCGGGCAGGGTCGGGGGGTGAAAAACTGTTTTTT

abundance: NA
d_gene: NA
v_gene: TRBV27
j_gene: TRBJ2-3
CDR3aa: CASSQRPLFSTDTQYF
CDR3nt: TGTGCCAGCAGTCAGCGCCCCCTCTTTAGCACAGATACGCAGTATTTT

abundance: once
d_gene: NA
v_gene: TRBV6-5
j_gene: TRBJ1-4
CDR3aa: CASRTTATNEKLFF
CDR3nt: TGTGCCAGCAGAACGACAGCAACTAATGAAAAACTGTTTTTT

abundance: few
d_gene: TRBD1
v_gene: TRBV6-1
j_gene: TRBJ2-7
CDR3aa: CASRTGAYEQYF
CDR3nt: TGTGCCAGCCGGACAGGAGCCTACGAGCAGTACTTC

abundance: NA
d_gene: NA
v_gene: TRBV18
j_gene: TRBJ2-3
CDR3aa: CASSPLGPGTDTQYF
CDR3nt: TGTGCCAGCTCACCACTGGGGCCCGGCACAGATACGCAGTATTTT

abundance: NA
d_gene: NA
v_gene: TRBV19
j_gene: TRBJ1-1
CDR3aa: CASSPGLLNTEAFF
CDR3nt: TGTGCCAGTAGCCCGGGACTGTTGAACACTGAAGCTTTCTTT

abundance: few
d_gene: NA
v_gene: TRBV29-1
j_gene: TRBJ2-2
CDR3aa: CSVGTGIGELFF
CDR3nt: TGCAGCGTGGGAACAGGGATCGGGGAGCTGTTTTTT

abundance: NA
d_gene: NA
v_gene: TRBV19
j_gene: TRBJ2-7
CDR3aa: CASSTIAAYEQYF
CDR3nt: TGTGCCAGTAGTACCATAGCGGCCTACGAGCAGTACTTC

abundance: few
d_gene: TRBD2
v_gene: TRBV6-5
j_gene: TRBJ2-7
CDR3aa: CASKQSGSNEQYF
CDR3nt: TGTGCCAGCAAACAAAGCGGGAGCAACGAGCAGTACTTC